This T cell receptor (beta chain) came from a study of T cells after yellow fever vaccination. They built TCR cDNA with 5'RACE template switching, a step that put in a universal primer site and UMIs. Each CDR3 protein gets one entry after TCRdb re-called the 5' RACE reads with MiXCR. The data show around 200,000 distinct CDR3 sequences, approximately 10% seen once. The length of the CDR3 is 14 residues. Germline V gene sequence: CDR1 MGHDK, CDR2 SYGVNS. V was shortened by 5 bases and J by 3 bases, with 10 bases between the two germline ends. This clonotype occurred many times. Its antigen is unidentified. Study-level points and caveats: Most clones from primary vaccination were detected again post-booster (about 96% CD4, 70% to 90% CD8). In FACS-sorted repertoires, abundant clonotypes from the bulk population could appear as contaminants.

Sample: CD8+ T cells sorted from PBMCs, taken 15 days after the yellow fever booster vaccination. This TCR derives from a man aged 18 to 29 who received the YFV17D yellow fever vaccine. The genes are TRBV25-1 and TRBJ2-2, with D perhaps TRBD2 (6 bases). The CDR3 loop is CASSPGEDTGELFF. The CDR3 DNA reads TGTGCCAGCAGTCCGGGGGAGGACACCGGGGAGCTGTTTTTT.